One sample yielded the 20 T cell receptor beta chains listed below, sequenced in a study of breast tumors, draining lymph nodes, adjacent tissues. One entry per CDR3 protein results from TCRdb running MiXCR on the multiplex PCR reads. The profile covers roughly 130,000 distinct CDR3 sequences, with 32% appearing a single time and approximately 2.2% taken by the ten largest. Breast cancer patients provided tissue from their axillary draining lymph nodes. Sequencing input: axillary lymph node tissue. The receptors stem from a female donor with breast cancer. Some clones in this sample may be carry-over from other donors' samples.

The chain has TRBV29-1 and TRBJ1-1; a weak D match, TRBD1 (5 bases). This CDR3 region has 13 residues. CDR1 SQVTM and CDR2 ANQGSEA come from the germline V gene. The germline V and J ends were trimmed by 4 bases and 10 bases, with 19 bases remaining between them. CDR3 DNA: TGCAGCGTTGCCCCAGTGGGGGATGGGGCAGCTTTCTTT. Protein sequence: CSVAPVGDGAAFF.

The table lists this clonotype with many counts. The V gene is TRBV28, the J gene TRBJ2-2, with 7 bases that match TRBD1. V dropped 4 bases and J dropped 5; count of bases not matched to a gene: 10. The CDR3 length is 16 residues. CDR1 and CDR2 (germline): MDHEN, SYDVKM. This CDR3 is CASSSPSTGSTGELFF. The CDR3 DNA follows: TGTGCCAGCAGTTCCCCCTCGACAGGGAGTACCGGGGAGCTGTTTTTT.

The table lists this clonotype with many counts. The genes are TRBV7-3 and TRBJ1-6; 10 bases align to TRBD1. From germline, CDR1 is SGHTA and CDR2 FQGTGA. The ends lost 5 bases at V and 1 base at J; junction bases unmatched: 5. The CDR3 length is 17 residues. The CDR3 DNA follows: TGTGCCAGCAGCGAAGGACAGGGGGGGTCCTATAATTCACCCCTCCACTTT. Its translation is CASSEGQGGSYNSPLHF.

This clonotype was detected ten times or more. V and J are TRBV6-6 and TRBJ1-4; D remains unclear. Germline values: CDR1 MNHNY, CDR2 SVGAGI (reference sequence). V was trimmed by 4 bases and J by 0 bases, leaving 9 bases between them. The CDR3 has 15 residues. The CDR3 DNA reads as TGTGCCAGCAGTTCATCCGGGACAACTAATGAAAAACTGTTTTTT. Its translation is CASSSSGTTNEKLFF.

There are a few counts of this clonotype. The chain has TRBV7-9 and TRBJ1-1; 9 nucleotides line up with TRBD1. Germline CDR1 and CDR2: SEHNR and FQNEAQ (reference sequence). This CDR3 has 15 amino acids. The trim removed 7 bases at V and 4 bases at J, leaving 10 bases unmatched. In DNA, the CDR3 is TGTGCCAGCACCTGGGACAGGGTGGAGAGCACTGAAGCTTTCTTT. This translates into CASTWDRVESTEAFF.

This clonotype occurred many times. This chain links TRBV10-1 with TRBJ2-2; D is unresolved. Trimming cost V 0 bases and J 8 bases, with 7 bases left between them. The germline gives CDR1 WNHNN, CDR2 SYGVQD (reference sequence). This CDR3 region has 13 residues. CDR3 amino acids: CASSESISGELFF. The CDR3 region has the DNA TGCGCCAGCAGTGAGTCGATTTCGGGGGAGCTGTTTTTT.

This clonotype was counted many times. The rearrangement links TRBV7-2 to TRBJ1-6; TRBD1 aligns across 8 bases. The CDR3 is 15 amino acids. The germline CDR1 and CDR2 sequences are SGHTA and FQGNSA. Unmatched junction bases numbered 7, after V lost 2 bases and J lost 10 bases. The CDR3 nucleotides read TGTGCCAGCAGCTTAAACGGACAGGGTGGGTCACCCCTCCACTTT. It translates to CASSLNGQGGSPLHF.

The CDR3 coding sequence is TGTGCCAGCAGCTTAGAGGAGGGCTACGAGCAGTACTTC. Its translation is CASSLEEGYEQYF. This chain links TRBV7-9 with TRBJ2-7, with D tentatively TRBD2 (6 bases). There are 13 residues in the CDR3. Germline CDR1 SEHNR, CDR2 FQNEAQ (reference sequence). The V end was cut by 1 base, the J end by 3 bases, with 7 bases between.

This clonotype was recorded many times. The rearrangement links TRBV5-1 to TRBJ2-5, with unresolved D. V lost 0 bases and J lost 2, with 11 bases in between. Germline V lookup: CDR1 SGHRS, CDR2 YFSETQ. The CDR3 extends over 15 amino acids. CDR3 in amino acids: CASSLGSADQETQYF. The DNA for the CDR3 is TGCGCCAGCAGCTTGGGATCGGCAGATCAAGAGACCCAGTACTTC.

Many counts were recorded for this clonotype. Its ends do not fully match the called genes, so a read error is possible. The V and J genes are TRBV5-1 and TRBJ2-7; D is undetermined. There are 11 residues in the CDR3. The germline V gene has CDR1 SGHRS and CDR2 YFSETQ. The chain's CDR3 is CASSSSYEQYF. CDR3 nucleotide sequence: TGTGCCAGCAGCTCGTCCTACGAGCAGTACTTC.

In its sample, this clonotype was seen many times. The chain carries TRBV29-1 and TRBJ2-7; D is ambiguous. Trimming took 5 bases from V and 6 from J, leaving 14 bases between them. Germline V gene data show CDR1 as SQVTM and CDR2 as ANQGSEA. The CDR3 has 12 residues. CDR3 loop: CSVFQDPSEQYF. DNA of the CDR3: TGCAGCGTTTTTCAGGACCCCAGCGAGCAGTACTTC.

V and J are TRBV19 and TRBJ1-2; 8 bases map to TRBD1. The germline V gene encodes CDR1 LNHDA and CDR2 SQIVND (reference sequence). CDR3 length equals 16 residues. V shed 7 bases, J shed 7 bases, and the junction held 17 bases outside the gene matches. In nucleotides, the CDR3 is TGTGCCAGTACCAACCACGGCGGGACAGGAGGGAGTGGCTACACCTTC. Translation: CASTNHGGTGGSGYTF.

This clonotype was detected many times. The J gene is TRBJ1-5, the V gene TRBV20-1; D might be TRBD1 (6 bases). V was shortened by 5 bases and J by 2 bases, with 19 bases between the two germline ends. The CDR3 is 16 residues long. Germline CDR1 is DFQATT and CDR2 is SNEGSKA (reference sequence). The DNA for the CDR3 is TGCAGTGCTTCGCGCTGGACAGTATCCGGCAATCAGCCCCAGCATTTT. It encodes CSASRWTVSGNQPQHF.

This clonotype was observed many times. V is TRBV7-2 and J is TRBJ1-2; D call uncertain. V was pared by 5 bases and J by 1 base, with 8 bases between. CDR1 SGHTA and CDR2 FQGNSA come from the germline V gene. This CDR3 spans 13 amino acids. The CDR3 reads CASSRNSNYGYTF. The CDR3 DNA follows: TGTGCCAGCAGCCGGAACAGTAACTATGGCTACACCTTC.

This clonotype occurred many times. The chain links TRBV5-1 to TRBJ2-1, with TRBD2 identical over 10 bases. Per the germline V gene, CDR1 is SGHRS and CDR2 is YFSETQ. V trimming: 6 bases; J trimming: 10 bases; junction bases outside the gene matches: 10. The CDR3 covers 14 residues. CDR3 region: CASTLLAGEGEQFF. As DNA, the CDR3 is TGCGCCAGCACACTGCTAGCGGGGGAGGGAGAGCAGTTCTTC.

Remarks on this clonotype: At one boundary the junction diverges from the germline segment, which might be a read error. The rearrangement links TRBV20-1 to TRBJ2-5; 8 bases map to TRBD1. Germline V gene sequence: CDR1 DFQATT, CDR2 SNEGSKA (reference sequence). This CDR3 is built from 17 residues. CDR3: CSATKNQGATYQETQHF. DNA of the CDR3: TGCAGTGCCACGAAGAACCAGGGGGCGACATACCAAGAGACCCAGCACTTC.

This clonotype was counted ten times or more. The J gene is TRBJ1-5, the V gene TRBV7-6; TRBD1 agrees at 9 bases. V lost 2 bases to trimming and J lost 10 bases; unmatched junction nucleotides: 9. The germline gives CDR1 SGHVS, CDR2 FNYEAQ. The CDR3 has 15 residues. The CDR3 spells CASSLRGQGEGPQHF. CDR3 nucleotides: TGTGCCAGCAGCTTAAGGGGACAGGGAGAAGGTCCCCAGCATTTT.

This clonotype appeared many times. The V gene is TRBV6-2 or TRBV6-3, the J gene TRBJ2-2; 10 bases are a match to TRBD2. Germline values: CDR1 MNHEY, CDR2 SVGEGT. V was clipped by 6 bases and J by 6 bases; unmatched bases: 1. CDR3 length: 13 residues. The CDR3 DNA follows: TGTGCCAGCAGAACTAGCGGGGCCGGGGAGCTGTTTTTT. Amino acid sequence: CASRTSGAGELFF.

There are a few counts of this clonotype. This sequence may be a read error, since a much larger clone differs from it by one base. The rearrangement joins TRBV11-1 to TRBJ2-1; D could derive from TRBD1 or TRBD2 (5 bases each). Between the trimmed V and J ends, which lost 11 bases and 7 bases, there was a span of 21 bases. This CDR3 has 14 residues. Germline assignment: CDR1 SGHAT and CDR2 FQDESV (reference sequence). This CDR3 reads CAGTVFGAGNEQFF. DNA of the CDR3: TGTGCCGGCACCGTCTTCGGGGCAGGGAATGAGCAGTTCTTC.

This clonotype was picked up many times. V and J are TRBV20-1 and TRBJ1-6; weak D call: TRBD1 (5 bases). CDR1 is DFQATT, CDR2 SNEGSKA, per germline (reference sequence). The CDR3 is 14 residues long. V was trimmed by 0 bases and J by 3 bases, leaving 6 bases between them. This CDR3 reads CSAREGLYNSPLHF. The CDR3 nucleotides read TGCAGTGCTAGAGAGGGACTCTATAATTCACCCCTCCACTTT.